These T cell receptor beta chains were read from a single sample in a study of graft-versus-host responses after intestinal transplantation. No antigens are known for them. This table comes from immunoSEQ multiplex PCR, and its TCRdb copy is limited to in-frame clones, with some not included. The data show 39,000 or so clones, about 93% seen once. Sequences were derived from unstimulated CD8+ T cells sorted from spleen or lymph node cells, sampled before transplant. These receptors originate from a human donor who was the organ donor for an intestinal transplant. The CDR3 runs from the conserved cysteine through the conserved F or W. Fields, in order: J gene, clone size, D gene, V gene, CDR3 protein, CDR3 DNA. A D gene is named only where the DNA matches it firmly. Clone size, where shown, is once, few, many, or a class for clones that have expanded.

J gene: TRBJ1-2; clone size: NA; D gene: NA; V gene: TRBV27; CDR3 protein: CASRPNDSHHYGYTF; CDR3 DNA: TGTGCCAGCAGACCCAATGACAGCCACCACTATGGCTACACCTTC
J gene: TRBJ2-7; clone size: NA; D gene: NA; V gene: TRBV5-1; CDR3 protein: CASSPSSYEQYF; CDR3 DNA: TGCGCCAGCAGCCCTAGCTCCTACGAGCAGTACTTC
J gene: TRBJ2-2; clone size: NA; D gene: NA; V gene: TRBV4-3; CDR3 protein: CASTNGGARTGELFF; CDR3 DNA: TGCGCCAGCACCAACGGAGGGGCTCGGACCGGGGAGCTGTTTTTT
J gene: TRBJ2-7; clone size: once; D gene: TRBD1; V gene: TRBV28; CDR3 protein: CASKSQGVRSYEQYF; CDR3 DNA: TGTGCCAGCAAATCCCAGGGGGTCCGCTCCTACGAGCAGTACTTC
J gene: TRBJ2-7; clone size: NA; D gene: TRBD2; V gene: TRBV4-1; CDR3 protein: CASSHNGQGGTSGHYEQYF; CDR3 DNA: TGCGCCAGCAGCCATAACGGACAGGGAGGGACTAGCGGCCACTACGAGCAGTACTTC
J gene: TRBJ2-1; clone size: NA; D gene: NA; V gene: TRBV6-5; CDR3 protein: CASSLALSYNEQFF; CDR3 DNA: TGTGCCAGCAGCCTAGCGTTATCCTACAATGAGCAGTTCTTC
J gene: TRBJ2-1; clone size: NA; D gene: NA; V gene: TRBV12-1; CDR3 protein: CASIREVNEQFF; CDR3 DNA: TGTGCCAGCATAAGGGAGGTCAATGAGCAGTTCTTC
J gene: TRBJ2-1; clone size: NA; D gene: NA; V gene: TRBV11-2; CDR3 protein: CASSLEGAGVNEQFF; CDR3 DNA: TGTGCCAGCAGCTTAGAAGGGGCAGGGGTCAATGAGCAGTTCTTC
J gene: TRBJ2-1; clone size: NA; D gene: NA; V gene: TRBV11-2; CDR3 protein: CASRLTNYNEQFF; CDR3 DNA: TGTGCCAGCAGGCTGACTAACTACAATGAGCAGTTCTTC
J gene: TRBJ2-7; clone size: NA; D gene: NA; V gene: TRBV4-3; CDR3 protein: CASSQVLLGEQYF; CDR3 DNA: TGCGCCAGCAGCCAAGTCCTCCTTGGCGAGCAGTACTTC
J gene: TRBJ2-2; clone size: NA; D gene: TRBD2; V gene: TRBV4-2; CDR3 protein: CASSQEVAGGYTGELFF; CDR3 DNA: TGTGCCAGCAGCCAAGAGGTAGCGGGAGGGTACACCGGGGAGCTGTTTTTT
J gene: TRBJ2-1; clone size: NA; D gene: TRBD2; V gene: TRBV4-3; CDR3 protein: CASSQDEREGYNEQFF; CDR3 DNA: TGCGCCAGCAGCCAAGATGAGCGGGAGGGGTACAATGAGCAGTTCTTC
J gene: TRBJ1-5; clone size: once; D gene: NA; V gene: TRBV23-1; CDR3 protein: CASSQLVAVGNQPQHF; CDR3 DNA: TGCGCCAGCAGTCAATTAGTGGCGGTGGGCAATCAGCCCCAGCATTTT
J gene: TRBJ2-1; clone size: NA; D gene: TRBD1; V gene: TRBV10-3; CDR3 protein: CAISVWDSNNEQFF; CDR3 DNA: TGTGCCATCAGTGTATGGGACAGTAACAATGAGCAGTTCTTC
J gene: TRBJ1-1; clone size: few; D gene: NA; V gene: TRBV5-1; CDR3 protein: CASSRTRALTEAFF; CDR3 DNA: TGCGCCAGCAGTCGCACCAGGGCCCTAACTGAAGCTTTCTTT
J gene: TRBJ2-3; clone size: NA; D gene: TRBD2; V gene: TRBV28; CDR3 protein: CASSLTLAGHTDTQYF; CDR3 DNA: TGTGCCAGCAGTTTAACGCTAGCGGGGCACACAGATACGCAGTATTTT
J gene: TRBJ1-5; clone size: NA; D gene: NA; V gene: TRBV7-2; CDR3 protein: CASSLVYQDSNQPQHF; CDR3 DNA: TGTGCCAGCAGCTTAGTTTATCAGGATAGCAATCAGCCCCAGCATTTT
J gene: TRBJ1-2; clone size: NA; D gene: NA; V gene: TRBV28; CDR3 protein: CASRTGQNYGYTF; CDR3 DNA: TGTGCCAGCAGAACAGGACAGAACTATGGCTACACCTTC
J gene: TRBJ2-2; clone size: NA; D gene: TRBD1; V gene: TRBV19; CDR3 protein: CASSIGTGSGTGELFF; CDR3 DNA: TGTGCCAGTAGTATTGGGACAGGGTCGGGCACCGGGGAGCTGTTTTTT
J gene: TRBJ2-3; clone size: NA; D gene: TRBD2; V gene: TRBV11-1; CDR3 protein: CASSSRTSGSSEGDTQYF; CDR3 DNA: TGTGCCAGCAGCTCCCGGACTAGCGGGAGTTCTGAAGGAGATACGCAGTATTTT
J gene: TRBJ2-1; clone size: NA; D gene: NA; V gene: TRBV27; CDR3 protein: CASSSNGIIAPNEQFF; CDR3 DNA: TGTGCCAGCAGTTCCAACGGGATAATAGCCCCCAATGAGCAGTTCTTC
J gene: TRBJ2-3; clone size: NA; D gene: NA; V gene: TRBV19; CDR3 protein: CASSPYRSASTDTQYF; CDR3 DNA: TGTGCCAGTAGTCCCTACAGGTCCGCGAGCACAGATACGCAGTATTTT
J gene: TRBJ2-3; clone size: NA; D gene: NA; V gene: TRBV4-1; CDR3 protein: CASSQVGLTSTDTQYF; CDR3 DNA: TGCGCCAGCAGCCAAGTTGGCTTAACTAGCACAGATACGCAGTATTTT
J gene: TRBJ1-1; clone size: NA; D gene: NA; V gene: TRBV6-5; CDR3 protein: CASSYQGGNTEAFF; CDR3 DNA: TGTGCCAGCAGTTACCAGGGAGGCAACACTGAAGCTTTCTTT
J gene: TRBJ1-2; clone size: NA; D gene: NA; V gene: TRBV5-1; CDR3 protein: CASRVEGNGYTF; CDR3 DNA: TGCGCCAGCAGGGTGGAAGGGAATGGCTACACCTTC
J gene: TRBJ2-7; clone size: NA; D gene: NA; V gene: TRBV11-2; CDR3 protein: CASSLVLAHSYEQYF; CDR3 DNA: TGTGCCAGCAGCTTAGTTCTAGCGCACTCCTACGAGCAGTACTTC
J gene: TRBJ2-7; clone size: NA; D gene: TRBD1; V gene: TRBV27; CDR3 protein: CASSWGRGPPYEQYF; CDR3 DNA: TGTGCCAGCAGTTGGGGCAGGGGGCCCCCCTACGAGCAGTACTTC
J gene: TRBJ2-7; clone size: NA; D gene: TRBD1; V gene: TRBV27; CDR3 protein: CASSFGTGSNYEQYF; CDR3 DNA: TGTGCCAGCAGTTTCGGGACAGGGTCAAACTACGAGCAGTACTTC
J gene: TRBJ2-1; clone size: NA; D gene: NA; V gene: TRBV28; CDR3 protein: CASSLLDYNEQFF; CDR3 DNA: TGTGCCAGCAGTTTGCTAGACTACAATGAGCAGTTCTTC
J gene: TRBJ2-4; clone size: NA; D gene: TRBD2; V gene: TRBV29-1; CDR3 protein: CSVGPDGSGRVGIQYF; CDR3 DNA: TGCAGCGTTGGCCCTGACGGTAGCGGGAGGGTGGGCATTCAGTACTTC
J gene: TRBJ1-4; clone size: once; D gene: NA; V gene: TRBV30; CDR3 protein: CAWIRVVNEKLFF; CDR3 DNA: TGTGCCTGGATAAGGGTTGTCAATGAAAAACTGTTTTTT
J gene: TRBJ2-1; clone size: NA; D gene: TRBD2; V gene: TRBV27; CDR3 protein: CASSLAGSYNEQFF; CDR3 DNA: TGTGCCAGCAGTCTAGCGGGAAGCTACAATGAGCAGTTCTTC
J gene: TRBJ2-7; clone size: NA; D gene: TRBD1; V gene: TRBV6-4; CDR3 protein: CASSDAGTDFYEQYF; CDR3 DNA: TGTGCCAGCAGTGACGCCGGGACAGACTTCTACGAGCAGTACTTC
J gene: TRBJ2-5; clone size: NA; D gene: NA; V gene: TRBV28; CDR3 protein: CASSPTGVRKETQYF; CDR3 DNA: TGTGCCAGCAGTCCAACAGGCGTCCGAAAAGAGACCCAGTACTTC
J gene: TRBJ2-1; clone size: NA; D gene: NA; V gene: TRBV23-1; CDR3 protein: CASSHTDSYNEQFF; CDR3 DNA: TGCGCCAGCAGTCACACAGACTCCTACAATGAGCAGTTCTTC
J gene: TRBJ2-7; clone size: NA; D gene: NA; V gene: TRBV9; CDR3 protein: CASSLARGSYEQYF; CDR3 DNA: TGTGCCAGCAGTTTAGCTAGGGGCTCCTACGAGCAGTACTTC
J gene: TRBJ2-5; clone size: NA; D gene: TRBD2; V gene: TRBV30; CDR3 protein: CAWKAEDLAGGSETQYF; CDR3 DNA: TGTGCCTGGAAGGCGGAAGACCTAGCGGGAGGGTCAGAGACCCAGTACTTC
J gene: TRBJ2-7; clone size: NA; D gene: NA; V gene: TRBV13; CDR3 protein: CASSTQRGYEQYF; CDR3 DNA: TGTGCCAGCAGCACCCAGCGTGGCTACGAGCAGTACTTC
J gene: TRBJ2-7; clone size: NA; D gene: NA; V gene: TRBV12-1; CDR3 protein: CASSFGDSEQYF; CDR3 DNA: TGTGCCAGCAGCTTTGGGGACAGTGAGCAGTACTTC
J gene: TRBJ2-3; clone size: few; D gene: NA; V gene: TRBV5-6; CDR3 protein: CASSLGTAFTDTQYF; CDR3 DNA: TGTGCCAGCAGCTTGGGGACAGCCTTCACAGATACGCAGTATTTT